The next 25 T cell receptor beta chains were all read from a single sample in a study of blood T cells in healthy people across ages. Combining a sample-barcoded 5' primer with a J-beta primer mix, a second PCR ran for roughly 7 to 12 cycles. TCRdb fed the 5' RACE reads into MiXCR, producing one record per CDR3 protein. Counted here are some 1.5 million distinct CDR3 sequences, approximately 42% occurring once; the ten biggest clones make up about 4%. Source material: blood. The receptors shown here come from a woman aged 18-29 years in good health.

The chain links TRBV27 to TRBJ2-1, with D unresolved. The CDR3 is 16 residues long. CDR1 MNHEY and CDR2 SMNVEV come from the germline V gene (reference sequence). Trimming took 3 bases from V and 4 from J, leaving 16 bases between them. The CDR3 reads CASSFQGNAAYNEQFF. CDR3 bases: TGTGCCAGCAGTTTTCAAGGGAATGCAGCGTACAATGAGCAGTTCTTC.

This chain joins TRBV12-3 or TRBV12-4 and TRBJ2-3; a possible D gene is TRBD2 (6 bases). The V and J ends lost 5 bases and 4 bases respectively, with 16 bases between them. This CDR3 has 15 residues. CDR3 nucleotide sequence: TGTGCCAGCAGTGCGACTAGTGAGTCATCAGATACGCAGTATTTT. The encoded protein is CASSATSESSDTQYF.

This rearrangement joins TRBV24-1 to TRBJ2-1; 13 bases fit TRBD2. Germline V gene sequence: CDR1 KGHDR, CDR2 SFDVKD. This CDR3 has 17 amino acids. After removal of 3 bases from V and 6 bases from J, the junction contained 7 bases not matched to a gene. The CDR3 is CATSDPGLAGAFNEQFF. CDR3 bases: TGTGCCACCAGTGATCCTGGACTAGCGGGAGCCTTCAATGAGCAGTTCTTC.

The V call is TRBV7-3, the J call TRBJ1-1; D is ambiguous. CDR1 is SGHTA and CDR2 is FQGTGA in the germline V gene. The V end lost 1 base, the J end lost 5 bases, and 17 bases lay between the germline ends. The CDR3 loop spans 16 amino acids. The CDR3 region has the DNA TGTGCCAGCAGCTTAAGAGTCGGGGTCCTACCAACTGAAGCTTTCTTT. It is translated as CASSLRVGVLPTEAFF. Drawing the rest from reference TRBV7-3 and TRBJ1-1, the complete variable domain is GAGVSQTPSNKVTEKGKYVELRCDPISGHTALYWYRQSLGQGPEFLIYFQGTGAADDSGLPNDRFFAVRPEGSVSTLKIQRTERGDSAVYLCASSLRVGVLPTEAFFGQGTRLTVV.

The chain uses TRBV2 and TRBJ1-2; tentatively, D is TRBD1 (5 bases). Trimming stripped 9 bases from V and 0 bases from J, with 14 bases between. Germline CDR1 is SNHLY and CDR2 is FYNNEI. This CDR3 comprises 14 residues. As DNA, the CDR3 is TGTGCCAGAAACCGGGACGGGGCTAACTATGGCTACACCTTC. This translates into CARNRDGANYGYTF. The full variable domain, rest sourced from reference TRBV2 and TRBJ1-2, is EPEVTQTPSHQVTQMGQEVILRCVPISNHLYFYWYRQILGQKVEFLVSFYNNEISEKSEIFDDQFSVERPDGSNFTLKIRSTKLEDSAMYFCARNRDGANYGYTFGSGTRLTVV.

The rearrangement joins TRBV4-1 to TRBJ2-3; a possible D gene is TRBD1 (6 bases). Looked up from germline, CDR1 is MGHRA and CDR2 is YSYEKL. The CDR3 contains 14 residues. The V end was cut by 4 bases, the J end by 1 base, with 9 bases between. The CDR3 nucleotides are TGCGCCAGCAGCCGGGACACCGGCACAGATACGCAGTATTTT. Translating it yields CASSRDTGTDTQYF.

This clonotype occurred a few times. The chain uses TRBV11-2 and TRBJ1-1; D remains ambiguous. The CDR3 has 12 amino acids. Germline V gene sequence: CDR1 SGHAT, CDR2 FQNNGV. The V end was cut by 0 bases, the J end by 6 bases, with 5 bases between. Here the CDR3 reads CASSLEFAEAFF. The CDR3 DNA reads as TGTGCCAGCAGCTTAGAGTTCGCTGAAGCTTTCTTT.

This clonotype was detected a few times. The CDR3 region has the DNA TGCAGTGCTAGACCACCGGACAGCTCCTACAATGAGCAGTACTTC. Encoded protein: CSARPPDSSYNEQYF. The chain uses TRBV20-1 and TRBJ2-1, with D perhaps TRBD1 (6 bases). The end of the DNA fits TRBJ2-7 better, so the J call may be wrong. CDR1 and CDR2 (germline): DFQATT, SNEGSKA (reference sequence). The CDR3 is 15 residues long.

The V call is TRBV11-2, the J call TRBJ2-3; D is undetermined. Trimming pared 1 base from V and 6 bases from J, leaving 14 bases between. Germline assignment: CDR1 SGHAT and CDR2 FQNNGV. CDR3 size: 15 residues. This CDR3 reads CASSLGYEFADTQYF. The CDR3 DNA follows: TGTGCCAGCAGCTTAGGGTATGAGTTCGCGGATACGCAGTATTTT.

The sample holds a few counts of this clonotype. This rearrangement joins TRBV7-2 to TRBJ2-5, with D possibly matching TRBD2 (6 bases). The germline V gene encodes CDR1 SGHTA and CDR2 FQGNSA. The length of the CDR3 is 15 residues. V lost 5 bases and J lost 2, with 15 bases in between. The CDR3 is CASSPQRASQETQYF. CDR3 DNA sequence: TGTGCCAGCAGCCCACAGCGGGCTTCTCAAGAGACCCAGTACTTC. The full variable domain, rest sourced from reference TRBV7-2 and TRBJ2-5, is GAGVSQSPSNKVTEKGKDVELRCDPISGHTALYWYRQSLGQGLEFLIYFQGNSAPDKSGLPSDRFSAERTGGSVSTLTIQRTQQEDSAVYLCASSPQRASQETQYFGPGTRLLVL.

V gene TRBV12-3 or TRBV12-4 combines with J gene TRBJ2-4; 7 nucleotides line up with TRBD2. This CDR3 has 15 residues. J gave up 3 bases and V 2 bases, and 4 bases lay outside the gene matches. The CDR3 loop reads CASSLSGGFKNIQYF. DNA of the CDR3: TGTGCCAGCAGTTTATCCGGGGGGTTCAAAAACATTCAGTACTTC.

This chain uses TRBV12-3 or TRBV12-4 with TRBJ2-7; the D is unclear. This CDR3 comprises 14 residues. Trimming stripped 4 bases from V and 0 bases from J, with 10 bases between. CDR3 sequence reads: CASSSPDNSYEQYF. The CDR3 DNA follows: TGTGCCAGCAGTTCCCCAGACAACTCCTACGAGCAGTACTTC.

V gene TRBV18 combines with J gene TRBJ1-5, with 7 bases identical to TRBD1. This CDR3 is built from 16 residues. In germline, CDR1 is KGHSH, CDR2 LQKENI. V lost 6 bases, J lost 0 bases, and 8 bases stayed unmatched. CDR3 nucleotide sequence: TGTGCCAGCTCTCCGGGACAGCCTAATAGCAATCAGCCCCAGCATTTT. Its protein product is CASSPGQPNSNQPQHF.

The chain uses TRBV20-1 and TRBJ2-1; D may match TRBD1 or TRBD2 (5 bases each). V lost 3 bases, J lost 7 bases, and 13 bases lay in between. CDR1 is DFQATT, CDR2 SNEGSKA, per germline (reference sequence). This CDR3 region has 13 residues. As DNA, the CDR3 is TGCAGTGCTAGTGGAGAGGGGTTGAATGAGCAGTTCTTC. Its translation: CSASGEGLNEQFF.

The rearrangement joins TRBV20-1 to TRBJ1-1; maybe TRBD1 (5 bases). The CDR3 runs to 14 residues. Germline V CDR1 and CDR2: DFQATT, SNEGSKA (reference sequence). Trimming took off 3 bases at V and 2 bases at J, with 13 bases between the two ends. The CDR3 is CSARGRRGNTEAFF. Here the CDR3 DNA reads TGCAGTGCTAGGGGTAGGAGGGGAAACACTGAAGCTTTCTTT.

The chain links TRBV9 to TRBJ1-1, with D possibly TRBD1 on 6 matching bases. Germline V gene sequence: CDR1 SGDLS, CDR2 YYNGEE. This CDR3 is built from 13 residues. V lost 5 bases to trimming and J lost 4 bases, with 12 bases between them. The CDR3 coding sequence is TGTGCCAGCAGAGCACAGGGTTCCACTGAAGCTTTCTTT. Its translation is CASRAQGSTEAFF.

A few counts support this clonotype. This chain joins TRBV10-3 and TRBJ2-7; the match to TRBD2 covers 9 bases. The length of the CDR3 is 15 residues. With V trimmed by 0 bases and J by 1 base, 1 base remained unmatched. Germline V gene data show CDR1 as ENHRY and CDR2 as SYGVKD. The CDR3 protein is CAISESLAGSYEQYF. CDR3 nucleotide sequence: TGTGCCATCAGTGAGTCGCTAGCGGGATCCTACGAGCAGTACTTC.

CDR3: CASSPTDRVNGYTF. DNA of the CDR3: TGCGCCAGCAGCCCGACCGACAGGGTGAATGGCTACACCTTC. The chain links TRBV5-1 to TRBJ1-2; 7 bases are shared with TRBD1. Germline V gene lookup returns CDR1 SGHRS and CDR2 YFSETQ. The CDR3 consists of 14 residues. The J segment lost 6 bases and the V segment lost 4 bases, leaving 9 bases of the junction unmatched. Full variable domain (outside the CDR3, taken from reference TRBV5-1 and TRBJ1-2): KAGVTQTPRYLIKTRGQQVTLSCSPISGHRSVSWYQQTPGQGLQFLFEYFSETQRNKGNFPGRFSGRQFSNSRSEMNVSTLELGDSALYLCASSPTDRVNGYTFGSGTRLTVV.

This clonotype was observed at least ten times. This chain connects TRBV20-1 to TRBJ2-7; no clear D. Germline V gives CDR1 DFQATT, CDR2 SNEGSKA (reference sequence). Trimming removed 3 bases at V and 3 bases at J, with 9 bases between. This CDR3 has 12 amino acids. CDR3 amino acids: CSARKGGYEQYF. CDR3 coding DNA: TGCAGTGCTAGGAAGGGTGGCTACGAGCAGTACTTC.

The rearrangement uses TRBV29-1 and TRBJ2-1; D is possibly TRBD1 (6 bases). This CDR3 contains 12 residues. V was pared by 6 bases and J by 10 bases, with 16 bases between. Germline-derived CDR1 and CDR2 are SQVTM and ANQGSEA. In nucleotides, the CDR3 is TGCAGCGTCATAGGACAGTTCTACGAGCAGTTCTTC. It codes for CSVIGQFYEQFF.

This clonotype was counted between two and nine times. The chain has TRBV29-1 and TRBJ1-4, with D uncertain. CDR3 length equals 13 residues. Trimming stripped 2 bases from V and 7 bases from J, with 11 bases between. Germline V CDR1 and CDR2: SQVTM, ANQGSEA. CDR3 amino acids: CSVENGPGEKLFF. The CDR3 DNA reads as TGCAGCGTTGAAAATGGGCCAGGTGAAAAACTGTTTTTT.

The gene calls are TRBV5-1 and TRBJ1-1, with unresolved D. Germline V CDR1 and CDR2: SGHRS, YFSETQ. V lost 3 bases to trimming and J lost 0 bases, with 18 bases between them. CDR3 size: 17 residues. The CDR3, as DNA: TGCGCCAGCAGCTATGGATGGCAGGAGTACATGAACACTGAAGCTTTCTTT. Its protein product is CASSYGWQEYMNTEAFF.

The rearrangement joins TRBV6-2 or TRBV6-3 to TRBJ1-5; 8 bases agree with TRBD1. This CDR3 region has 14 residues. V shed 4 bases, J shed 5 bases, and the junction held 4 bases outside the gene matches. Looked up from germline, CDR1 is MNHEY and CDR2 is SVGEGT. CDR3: CASSSRGPYQPQHF. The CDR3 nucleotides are TGTGCCAGCAGTTCCAGGGGGCCCTATCAGCCCCAGCATTTT.

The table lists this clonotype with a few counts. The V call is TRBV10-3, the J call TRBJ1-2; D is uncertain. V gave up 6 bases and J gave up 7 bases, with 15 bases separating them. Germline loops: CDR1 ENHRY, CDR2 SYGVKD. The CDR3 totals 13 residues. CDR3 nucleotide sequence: TGTGCCATCAGGGCAGACAAGGATCGTGGCTACACCTTC. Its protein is CAIRADKDRGYTF.

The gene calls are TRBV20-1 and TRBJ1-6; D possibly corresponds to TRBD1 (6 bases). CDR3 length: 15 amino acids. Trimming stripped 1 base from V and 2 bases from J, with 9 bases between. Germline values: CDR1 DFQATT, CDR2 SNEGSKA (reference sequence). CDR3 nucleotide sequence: TGCAGTGCTAGAGCAGGGGTCCCCTATAATTCACCCCTCCACTTT. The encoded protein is CSARAGVPYNSPLHF.